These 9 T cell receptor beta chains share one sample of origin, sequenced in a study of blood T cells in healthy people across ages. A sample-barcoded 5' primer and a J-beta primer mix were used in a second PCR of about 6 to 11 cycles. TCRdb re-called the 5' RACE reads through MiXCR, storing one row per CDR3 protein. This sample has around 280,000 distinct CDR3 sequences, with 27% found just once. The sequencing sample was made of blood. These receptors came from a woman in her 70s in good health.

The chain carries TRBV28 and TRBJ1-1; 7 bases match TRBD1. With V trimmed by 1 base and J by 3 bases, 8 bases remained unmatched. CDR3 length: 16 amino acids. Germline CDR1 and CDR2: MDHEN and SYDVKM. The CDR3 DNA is TGTGCCAGCAGTTTATTCACAGGGGCCGGGGACACTGAAGCTTTCTTT. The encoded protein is CASSLFTGAGDTEAFF.

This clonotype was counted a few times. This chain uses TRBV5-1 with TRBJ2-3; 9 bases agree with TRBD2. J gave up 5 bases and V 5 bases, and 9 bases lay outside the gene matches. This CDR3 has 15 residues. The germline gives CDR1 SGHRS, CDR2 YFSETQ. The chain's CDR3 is CASRSSGSKGDTQYF. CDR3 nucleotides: TGCGCCAGCAGGAGTAGCGGGAGTAAAGGAGATACGCAGTATTTT.

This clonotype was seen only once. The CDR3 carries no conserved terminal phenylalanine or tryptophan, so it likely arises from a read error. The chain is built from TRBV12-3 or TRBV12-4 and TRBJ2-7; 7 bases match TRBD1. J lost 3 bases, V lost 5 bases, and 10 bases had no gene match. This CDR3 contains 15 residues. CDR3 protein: CASSLRDSVVYEQYS. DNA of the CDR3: TGTGCCAGCAGTCTCCGGGACAGTGTTGTCTACGAGCAGTACTCC.

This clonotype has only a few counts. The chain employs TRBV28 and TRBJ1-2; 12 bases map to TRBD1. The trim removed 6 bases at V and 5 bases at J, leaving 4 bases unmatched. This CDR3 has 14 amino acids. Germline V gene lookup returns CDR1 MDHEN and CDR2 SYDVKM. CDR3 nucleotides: TGTGCCAGCAGCGGGACAGGGGGCCGGTATGGCTACACCTTC. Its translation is CASSGTGGRYGYTF.

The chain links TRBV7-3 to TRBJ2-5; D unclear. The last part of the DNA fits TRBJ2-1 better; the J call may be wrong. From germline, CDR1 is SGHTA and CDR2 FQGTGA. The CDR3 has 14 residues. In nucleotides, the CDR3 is TGTGCCAGCAGCCCCCCCGGGCGAGCAATGGAGCAGTTCTTC. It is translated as CASSPPGRAMEQFF.

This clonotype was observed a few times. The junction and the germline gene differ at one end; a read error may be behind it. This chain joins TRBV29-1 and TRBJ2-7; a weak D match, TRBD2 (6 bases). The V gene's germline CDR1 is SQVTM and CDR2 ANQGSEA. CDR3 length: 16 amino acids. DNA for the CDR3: TGCAGCGCTGAAACCATTGGGGGGACCAGTAAAGTGGAGCAGTACTTC. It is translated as CSAETIGGTSKVEQYF.

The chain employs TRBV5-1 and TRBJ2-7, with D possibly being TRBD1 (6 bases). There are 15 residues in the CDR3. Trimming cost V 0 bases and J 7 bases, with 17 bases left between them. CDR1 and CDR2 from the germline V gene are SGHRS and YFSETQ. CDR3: CASSLDSGQSGEQYF. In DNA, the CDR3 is TGCGCCAGCAGCTTGGATTCCGGACAGTCTGGTGAGCAGTACTTC.

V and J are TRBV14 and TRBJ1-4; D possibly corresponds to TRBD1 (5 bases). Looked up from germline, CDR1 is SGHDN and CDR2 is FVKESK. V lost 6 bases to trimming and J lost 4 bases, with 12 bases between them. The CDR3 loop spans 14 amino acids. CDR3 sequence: CASSRGGLNEKLFF. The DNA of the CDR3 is TGTGCCAGCAGTCGGGGCGGCCTTAATGAAAAACTGTTTTTT.

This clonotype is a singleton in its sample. The CDR3 region is CASLPGLAGAGTDTQYF. DNA of the CDR3: TGTGCCAGCCTTCCGGGACTAGCGGGAGCGGGCACAGATACGCAGTATTTT. The V and J genes are TRBV7-6 and TRBJ2-3; 14 nucleotides line up with TRBD2. In germline, CDR1 is SGHVS, CDR2 FNYEAQ. Germline trimming cut 8 bases from V and 1 base from J; bases unmatched to any gene: 8. The CDR3 length is 17 residues.